A single sample is the source of the 28 T cell receptor beta chains below, sequenced in a study of cytomegalovirus exposure and HLA in healthy donors (dated by TCRdb to about 2017). Library method: the immunoSEQ multiplex PCR assay. As stored in TCRdb, this immuneACCESS dataset retains in-frame rearrangements with V and J assigned. A fraction of the clones does not appear; measured against another copy, unresolved V genes explain less than half of the discrepancy, and the remainder lacks a known reason. In this sample the table shows some 150,000 clones, about 91% of which occur a single time. In total, the top ten clones hold roughly 7.7% of the sample. Sequencing was done on a sample of PBMCs. These TCRs come from a young woman in good health and CMV-seropositive.

V gene TRBV11-2 combines with J gene TRBJ1-2; tentative D call: TRBD1 (6 bases). Trimming pared 2 bases from V and 6 bases from J, leaving 16 bases between. The CDR3 is made up of 15 amino acids. CDR1 and CDR2 from the germline V gene are SGHAT and FQNNGV. CDR3 DNA: TGTGCCAGCAGCTTATTTCCCGCCAGGGGTGATGGCTACACCTTC. Translation: CASSLFPARGDGYTF.

This clone has just a few counts. This chain links TRBV10-1 with TRBJ2-7; a weak D match, TRBD1 (6 bases). Between the trimmed V and J ends, which lost 7 bases and 4 bases, there was a span of 11 bases. Germline CDR1 WNHNN, CDR2 SYGVQD (reference sequence). The CDR3 extends over 12 amino acids. DNA for the CDR3: TGCGCCAGCACCGAAACAGGGTACGAGCAGTACTTC. Its translation: CASTETGYEQYF.

A remark on this clone: At the DNA level, this CDR3 is encoded by other sequences in the same sample as well. The chain has TRBV29-1 and TRBJ2-7; 13 nucleotides line up with TRBD2. This CDR3 comprises 14 residues. The germline V gene encodes CDR1 SQVTM and CDR2 ANQGSEA. The CDR3 is CSVLGLAGFYEQYF. Written as DNA, the CDR3 is TGCAGTGTCTTGGGACTAGCGGGGTTCTACGAGCAGTACTTC.

V gene TRBV5-1 combines with J gene TRBJ1-2; 10 bases are shared with TRBD1. V lost 3 bases and J lost 8; bases outside the gene matches: 7. The CDR3 totals 14 residues. Germline V gene sequence: CDR1 SGHRS, CDR2 YFSETQ. CDR3 sequence (DNA): TGCGCCAGCAGCTGGGGGACAGGGGCGGAAGGCTACACCTTC. Its protein product is CASSWGTGAEGYTF. Variable domain in full (rest from reference TRBV5-1 and TRBJ1-2): KAGVTQTPRYLIKTRGQQVTLSCSPISGHRSVSWYQQTPGQGLQFLFEYFSETQRNKGNFPGRFSGRQFSNSRSEMNVSTLELGDSALYLCASSWGTGAEGYTFGSGTRLTVV.

This clone was picked up many times. The gene calls are TRBV7-9 and TRBJ1-2, with 7 positions matching TRBD1. The ends lost 5 bases at V and 8 bases at J; junction bases unmatched: 11. The CDR3 contains 14 residues. Germline V CDR1 and CDR2: SEHNR, FQNEAQ (reference sequence). For the CDR3, the DNA is TGTGCCAGCAGCGTCCAACAGGGGTGGAAAGGCTACACCTTC. It specifies CASSVQQGWKGYTF.

The chain has TRBV2 and TRBJ2-3; 8 bases are shared with TRBD2. V lost 5 bases to trimming and J lost 3 bases; unmatched junction nucleotides: 7. The germline CDR1 and CDR2 sequences are SNHLY and FYNNEI. The CDR3 is 15 amino acids. CDR3 coding DNA: TGTGCCAGCAGTCCGGGGGGGCCGTTTACAGATACGCAGTATTTT. This gives the protein CASSPGGPFTDTQYF.

The chain joins TRBV10-3 to TRBJ2-7; D may be TRBD1 (5 bases). V shed 4 bases and J shed 1 base, with 11 bases lying between them. This CDR3 has 14 residues. The V gene's germline CDR1 is ENHRY and CDR2 SYGVKD. CDR3 sequence reads: CAISGNRGSYEQYF. CDR3 nucleotide sequence: TGTGCCATCAGTGGGAATAGGGGATCCTACGAGCAGTACTTC.

The CDR3 bases are TGTGCCAGCAGCCCCGGGACTCGCACCCCCCACTCCTACAATGAGCAGTTCTTC. It is translated as CASSPGTRTPHSYNEQFF. This chain links TRBV7-3 with TRBJ2-1; a weak D match, TRBD2 (6 bases). The CDR3 consists of 18 residues. The germline V gene has CDR1 SGHTA and CDR2 FQGTGA. Trimming removed 5 bases at V and 0 bases at J, with 20 bases between. Full variable domain (outside the CDR3, taken from reference TRBV7-3 and TRBJ2-1): GAGVSQTPSNKVTEKGKYVELRCDPISGHTALYWYRQSLGQGPEFLIYFQGTGAADDSGLPNDRFFAVRPEGSVSTLKIQRTERGDSAVYLCASSPGTRTPHSYNEQFFGPGTRLTVL.

The CDR3 bases are TGTGCCAGTAGTATATACAGGGCCGGTGGCTCCTATAATTCACCCCTCCACTTT. Its translation is CASSIYRAGGSYNSPLHF. The chain recombines TRBV19 with TRBJ1-6, with D perhaps matching TRBD1 (6 bases). Germline V gene sequence: CDR1 LNHDA, CDR2 SQIVND (reference sequence). The V and J ends lost 2 bases and 0 bases respectively, with 14 bases between them. This CDR3 is 18 amino acids long.

The V gene is TRBV21-1, the J gene TRBJ1-1; the table calls TRBD1, which could not be checked here. TRBV21-1 is termed a pseudogene. The CDR3 is made up of 12 amino acids. The CDR3 DNA follows: TGTGCTAGGACAGGGGGCTTCACTGAAGCTTTCTTT. Its protein is CARTGGFTEAFF.

This clone came up a few times. The V call is TRBV30, the J call TRBJ1-5; 9 bases match TRBD1. V shed 2 bases, J shed 6 bases, and the junction held 11 bases outside the gene matches. This CDR3 comprises 16 residues. CDR1 and CDR2 from the germline V gene are GTSNPN and SVGIG (reference sequence). CDR3 bases: TGTGCCTGGAGTTCACAGGGGGCTGTTACGTCTCAGCCCCAGCATTTT. Its protein product is CAWSSQGAVTSQPQHF.

The chain couples TRBV30 to TRBJ2-5; D is unclear. The germline CDR1 and CDR2 sequences are GTSNPN and SVGIG (reference sequence). Trimming left V 5 bases short and J 4 bases short, with 11 bases between. The CDR3 extends over 12 amino acids. CDR3 coding DNA: TGTGCCTGGGTTCCTCTCCCAGAGACCCAGTACTTC. Protein sequence: CAWVPLPETQYF. The variable domain in full, completed from reference TRBV30 and TRBJ2-5, reads SQTIHQWPATLVQPVGSPLSLECTVEGTSNPNLYWYRQAAGRGLQLLFYSVGIGQISSEVPQNLSASRPQDRQFILSSKKLLLSDSGFYLCAWVPLPETQYFGPGTRLLVL.

The chain has TRBV7-9 and TRBJ2-7, with D possibly matching TRBD1 (6 bases). Deletions cut 4 bases from V and 4 bases from J, with 14 bases between. The germline gives CDR1 SEHNR, CDR2 FQNEAQ (reference sequence). This CDR3 is 14 amino acids long. Written as DNA, the CDR3 is TGTGCCAGCAGCTATGGGACATACATTTACGAGCAGTACTTC. Its protein product is CASSYGTYIYEQYF.

The CDR3 spells CASSEASVRNTGELFF. The CDR3 DNA follows: TGTGCCAGCAGTGAAGCCTCCGTCCGGAACACCGGGGAGCTGTTTTTT. This chain joins TRBV2 and TRBJ2-2; D is unresolved. Deletions cut 0 bases from V and 1 base from J, with 9 bases between. Looked up from germline, CDR1 is SNHLY and CDR2 is FYNNEI. This CDR3 comprises 16 residues. Supplemented by reference TRBV2 and TRBJ2-2, the full variable domain reads EPEVTQTPSHQVTQMGQEVILRCVPISNHLYFYWYRQILGQKVEFLVSFYNNEISEKSEIFDDQFSVERPDGSNFTLKIRSTKLEDSAMYFCASSEASVRNTGELFFGEGSRLTVL.

The J gene is TRBJ2-7, the V gene TRBV10-3; possible D gene TRBD1, 5 bases. This CDR3 comprises 12 residues. Germline V gives CDR1 ENHRY, CDR2 SYGVKD. With 3 bases removed from V and 3 bases from J, the gap between germline ends came to 6 bases. The CDR3 sequence is CAISDQGYEQYF. The DNA of the CDR3 is TGTGCCATCAGTGACCAGGGCTACGAGCAGTACTTC.

The chain uses TRBV28 and TRBJ1-6; D not certain. Germline V lookup: CDR1 MDHEN, CDR2 SYDVKM. This CDR3 region has 15 residues. Trimming removed 7 bases from V and 9 bases from J, with 19 bases in between. CDR3 DNA: TGTGCCAGCACCCTTGAGGATCCCCAGCGTTCACCCCTCCACTTT. This encodes CASTLEDPQRSPLHF.

V and J are TRBV5-5 and TRBJ2-3; D is possibly TRBD2 (6 bases). Trimming removed 2 bases from V and 5 bases from J, with 15 bases in between. This CDR3 comprises 15 residues. Germline V lookup: CDR1 SGHKS, CDR2 YYEKEE (reference sequence). In nucleotides, the CDR3 is TGTGCCAGCAGCTTAGGGCGGGGAAGGGGAGATACGCAGTATTTT. Its translation: CASSLGRGRGDTQYF.

The chain is built from TRBV18 and TRBJ1-1; D is possibly TRBD1 (5 bases). The CDR3 spans 16 residues. In germline, CDR1 is KGHSH, CDR2 LQKENI. Between the trimmed V and J ends, which lost 2 bases and 0 bases, there was a span of 13 bases. CDR3: CASSPRIRGLNTEAFF. The CDR3 nucleotides read TGTGCCAGCTCACCAAGGATAAGGGGTTTGAACACTGAAGCTTTCTTT.

V gene TRBV9 combines with J gene TRBJ2-1; the match to TRBD2 covers 7 bases. The CDR3 length is 14 residues. The junction had 7 bases not matched to a gene; V was cut back by 0 bases and J by 10 bases. CDR1 is SGDLS and CDR2 is YYNGEE in the germline V gene. The DNA of the CDR3 is TGTGCCAGCAGCGTAGATAGAAAACTAGCGGAGCAGTTCTTC. Translating gives CASSVDRKLAEQFF.

This sequence joins TRBV5-1 and TRBJ2-3; 13 bases match TRBD2. CDR1 is SGHRS, CDR2 YFSETQ, per germline. Losses at the gene ends were 4 bases for V and 6 bases for J; bases not matched to a gene: 11. The CDR3 runs to 17 residues. The CDR3 here is CASSPWTSGGPLDTQYF. CDR3 nucleotides: TGCGCCAGCAGCCCCTGGACTAGCGGGGGCCCCCTCGATACGCAGTATTTT.

This chain's CDR3 is CAISDDQAGGQETQYF. CDR3 sequence (DNA): TGTGCCATCAGTGATGACCAGGCGGGGGGGCAGGAGACCCAGTACTTC. J is TRBJ2-5 and V is TRBV10-3; 9 bases align to TRBD2. V shed 3 bases and J 5 bases; nucleotides not matched to a gene: 10. Germline CDR1 reads ENHRY; CDR2 reads SYGVKD. The CDR3 has 16 residues.

The CDR3 bases are TGTGCCACCCAAAGGACAGGAGGAAACACCATATATTTT. Protein product: CATQRTGGNTIYF. The chain couples TRBV15 to TRBJ1-3; 7 bases are a match to TRBD1. The CDR3 is 13 residues long. The trim removed 8 bases at V and 4 bases at J, leaving 5 bases unmatched. Per the germline V gene, CDR1 is LNHNV and CDR2 is YYDKDF (reference sequence).

The chain employs TRBV6-6 and TRBJ2-5, with 7 bases fitting TRBD1. Trimming at V came to 7 bases and at J to 14 bases, leaving 10 bases not matched to a gene. The CDR3 is made up of 11 amino acids. Germline CDR1 reads MNHNY; CDR2 reads SVGAGI (reference sequence). The CDR3 nucleotides read TGTGCCAGCACCTCCCGGGACAGCCGCTACTTC. This sequence encodes CASTSRDSRYF.

The rearrangement links TRBV29-1 to TRBJ2-5; D perhaps matches TRBD1 (5 bases). Trimming shortened V by 2 bases and J by 0 bases, and 13 bases separated the two germline ends. Per germline, CDR1 SQVTM and CDR2 ANQGSEA. This CDR3 is 15 amino acids long. The CDR3 bases are TGCAGCGTTGAAAGGGGCCACCTCTACCAAGAGACCCAGTACTTC. This gives the protein CSVERGHLYQETQYF.

The chain combines TRBV2 with TRBJ2-3; 8 nucleotides agree with TRBD2. V gave up 10 bases and J gave up 1 base; unmatched junction bases: 13. CDR1 SNHLY and CDR2 FYNNEI come from the germline V gene. The length of the CDR3 is 16 residues. CDR3 residues: CATPPGTSRRTDTQYF. CDR3 nucleotides: TGTGCCACCCCCCCCGGGACTAGTCGGCGCACAGATACGCAGTATTTT.

The J gene is TRBJ2-5, the V gene TRBV5-1, with 9 bases that match TRBD1. CDR1 and CDR2 from the germline V gene are SGHRS and YFSETQ. The CDR3 runs 15 residues. Trimming removed 3 bases from V and 1 base from J; junction bases left unmatched: 4. The CDR3, as DNA: TGCGCCAGCAGCTCCGACAGGGGGAGCCAAGAGACCCAGTACTTC. Translation: CASSSDRGSQETQYF.

J is TRBJ1-2 and V is TRBV18; TRBD1 agrees at 9 bases. The CDR3 spans 13 residues. Germline V CDR1 and CDR2: KGHSH, LQKENI. J lost 3 bases, V lost 6 bases, and 2 bases had no gene match. The CDR3 loop is CASSRQGDYGYTF. The CDR3 nucleotides read TGTGCCAGCTCCCGACAGGGGGACTATGGCTACACCTTC.

V and J are TRBV2 and TRBJ2-1, with 9 nucleotides matching TRBD2. V lost 4 bases and J lost 8; bases outside the gene matches: 12. The CDR3 has 16 residues. The germline CDR1 and CDR2 sequences are SNHLY and FYNNEI. DNA for the CDR3: TGTGCCAGCAGTGGATATAGCGGGAGAGATTCGCATGAGCAGTTCTTC. Its protein is CASSGYSGRDSHEQFF.